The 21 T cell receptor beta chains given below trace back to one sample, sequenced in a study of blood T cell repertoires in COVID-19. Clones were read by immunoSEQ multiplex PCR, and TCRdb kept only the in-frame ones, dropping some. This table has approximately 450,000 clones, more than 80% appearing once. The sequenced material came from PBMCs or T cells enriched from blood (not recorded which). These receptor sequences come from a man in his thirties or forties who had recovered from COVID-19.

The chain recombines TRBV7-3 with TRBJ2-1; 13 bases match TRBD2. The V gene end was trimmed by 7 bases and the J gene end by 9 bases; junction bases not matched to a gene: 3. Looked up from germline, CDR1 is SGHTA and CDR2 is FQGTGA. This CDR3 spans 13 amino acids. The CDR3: CASTGLAGAEQFF. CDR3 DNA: TGTGCCAGCACCGGACTAGCGGGAGCTGAGCAGTTCTTC.

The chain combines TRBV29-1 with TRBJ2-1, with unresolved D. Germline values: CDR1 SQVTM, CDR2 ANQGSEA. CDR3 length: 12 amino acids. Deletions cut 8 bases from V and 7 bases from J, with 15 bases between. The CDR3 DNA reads TGCAGCCACATAAACGCCCCGAATGAGCAGTTCTTC. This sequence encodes CSHINAPNEQFF.

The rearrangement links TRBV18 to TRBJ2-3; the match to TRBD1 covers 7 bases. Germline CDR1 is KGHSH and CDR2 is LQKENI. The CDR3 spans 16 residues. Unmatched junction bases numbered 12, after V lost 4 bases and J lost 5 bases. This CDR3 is CASSLQQGPQGDTQYF. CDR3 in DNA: TGTGCCAGCTCACTACAACAGGGGCCACAGGGAGATACGCAGTATTTT.

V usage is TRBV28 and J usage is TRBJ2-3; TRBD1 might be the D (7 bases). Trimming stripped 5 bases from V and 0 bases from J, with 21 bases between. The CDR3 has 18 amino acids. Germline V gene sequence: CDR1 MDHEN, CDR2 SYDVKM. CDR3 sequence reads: CASSTNPLTGRSTDTQYF. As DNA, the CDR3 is TGTGCCAGCAGTACCAACCCCTTGACAGGGAGGAGCACAGATACGCAGTATTTT.

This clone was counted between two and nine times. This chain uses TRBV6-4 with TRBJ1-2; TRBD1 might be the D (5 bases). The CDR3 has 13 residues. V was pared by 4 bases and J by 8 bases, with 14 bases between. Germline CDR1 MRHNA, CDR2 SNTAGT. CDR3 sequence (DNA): TGTGCCAGCAGTGCAGGGTCCAGTGGCGGCTACACCTTC. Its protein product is CASSAGSSGGYTF.

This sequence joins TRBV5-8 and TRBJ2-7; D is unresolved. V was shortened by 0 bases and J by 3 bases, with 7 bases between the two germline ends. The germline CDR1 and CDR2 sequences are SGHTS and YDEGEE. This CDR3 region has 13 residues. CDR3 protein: CASSLGRDYEQYF. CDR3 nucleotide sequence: TGTGCCAGCAGCTTGGGTCGAGACTACGAGCAGTACTTC.

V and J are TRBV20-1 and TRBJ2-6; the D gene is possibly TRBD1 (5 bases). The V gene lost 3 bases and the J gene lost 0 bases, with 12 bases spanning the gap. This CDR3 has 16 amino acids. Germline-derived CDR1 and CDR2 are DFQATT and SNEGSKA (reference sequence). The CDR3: CSASQGIPSGANVLTF. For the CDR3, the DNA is TGCAGTGCTAGTCAGGGCATTCCCTCTGGGGCCAACGTCCTGACTTTC.

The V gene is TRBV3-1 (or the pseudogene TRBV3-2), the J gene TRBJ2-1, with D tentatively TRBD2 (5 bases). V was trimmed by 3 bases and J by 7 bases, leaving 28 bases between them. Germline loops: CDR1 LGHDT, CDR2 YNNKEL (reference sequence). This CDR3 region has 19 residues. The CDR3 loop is CASSQGLAELLEGWNEQFF. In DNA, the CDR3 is TGTGCCAGCAGCCAGGGCTTAGCCGAGCTCCTAGAGGGTTGGAATGAGCAGTTCTTC.

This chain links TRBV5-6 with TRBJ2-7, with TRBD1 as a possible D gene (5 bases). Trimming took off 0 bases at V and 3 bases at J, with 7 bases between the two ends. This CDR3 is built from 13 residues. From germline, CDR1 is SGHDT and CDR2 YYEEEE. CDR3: CASSLGQNYEQYF. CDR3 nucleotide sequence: TGTGCCAGCAGCTTGGGACAGAACTACGAGCAGTACTTC.

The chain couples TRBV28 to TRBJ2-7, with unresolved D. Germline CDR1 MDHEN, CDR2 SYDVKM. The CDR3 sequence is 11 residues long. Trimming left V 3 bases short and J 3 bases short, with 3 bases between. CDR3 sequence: CASSFYYEQYF. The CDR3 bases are TGTGCCAGCAGTTTTTACTACGAGCAGTACTTC.

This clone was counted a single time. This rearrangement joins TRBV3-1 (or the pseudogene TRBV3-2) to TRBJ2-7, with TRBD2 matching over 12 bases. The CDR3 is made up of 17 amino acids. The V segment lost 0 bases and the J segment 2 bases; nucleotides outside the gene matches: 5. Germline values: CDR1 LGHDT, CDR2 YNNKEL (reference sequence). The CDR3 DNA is TGTGCCAGCAGCCAAGACCTAGCGGGAGGGCCTACCTACGAGCAGTACTTC. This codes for CASSQDLAGGPTYEQYF.

CDR3: CASSLVEVETQYF. The CDR3 DNA follows: TGTGCCAGCAGCTTGGTTGAGGTTGAGACCCAGTACTTC. The genes are TRBV5-6 and TRBJ2-5, with D hard to call. The V end lost 0 bases, the J end lost 5 bases, and 8 bases lay between the germline ends. This CDR3 region has 13 residues. CDR1 is SGHDT, CDR2 YYEEEE, per germline.

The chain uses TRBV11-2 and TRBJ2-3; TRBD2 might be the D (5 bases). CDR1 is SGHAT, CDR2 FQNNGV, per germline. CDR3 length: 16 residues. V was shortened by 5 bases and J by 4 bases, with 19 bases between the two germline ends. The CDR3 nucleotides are TGTGCCAGCAGCCCCCGGCCCCGGGGTCTGGCAGATACGCAGTATTTT. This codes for CASSPRPRGLADTQYF.

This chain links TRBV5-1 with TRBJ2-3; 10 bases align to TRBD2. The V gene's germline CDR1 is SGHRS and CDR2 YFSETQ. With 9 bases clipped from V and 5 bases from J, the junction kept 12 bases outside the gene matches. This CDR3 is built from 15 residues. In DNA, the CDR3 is TGCGCCACCCAAAGCGGACTAGCGGACCGAGATACGCAGTATTTT. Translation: CATQSGLADRDTQYF. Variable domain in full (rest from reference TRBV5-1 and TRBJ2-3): KAGVTQTPRYLIKTRGQQVTLSCSPISGHRSVSWYQQTPGQGLQFLFEYFSETQRNKGNFPGRFSGRQFSNSRSEMNVSTLELGDSALYLCATQSGLADRDTQYFGPGTRLTVL.

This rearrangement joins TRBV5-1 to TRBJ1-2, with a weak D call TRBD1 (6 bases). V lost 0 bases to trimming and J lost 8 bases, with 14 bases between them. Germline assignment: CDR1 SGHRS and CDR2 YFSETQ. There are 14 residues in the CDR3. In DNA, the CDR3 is TGCGCCAGCAGCTTGGAAAACAGGGTGGACGGCTACACCTTC. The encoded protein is CASSLENRVDGYTF.

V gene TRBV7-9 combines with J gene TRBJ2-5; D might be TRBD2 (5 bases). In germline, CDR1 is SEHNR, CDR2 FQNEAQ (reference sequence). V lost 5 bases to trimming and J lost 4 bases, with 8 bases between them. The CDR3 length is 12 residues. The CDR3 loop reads CASSPGLETQYF. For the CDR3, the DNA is TGTGCCAGCAGCCCGGGGTTAGAGACCCAGTACTTC.

The CDR3 DNA follows: TGTGCCAGCAGCTTGGAGAGAGAAGCTTTCTTT. Translated: CASSLEREAFF. The chain couples TRBV7-9 to TRBJ1-1; no clear D gene. The V gene's germline CDR1 is SEHNR and CDR2 FQNEAQ (reference sequence). The CDR3 length is 11 residues. Trimming removed 3 bases at V and 8 bases at J, with 7 bases between.

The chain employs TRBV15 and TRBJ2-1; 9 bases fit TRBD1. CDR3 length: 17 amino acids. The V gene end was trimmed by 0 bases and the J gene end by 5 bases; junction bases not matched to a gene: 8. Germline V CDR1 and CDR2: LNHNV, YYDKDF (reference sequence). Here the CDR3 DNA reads TGTGCCACCAGCAGAGACCGAAGGACAGGGGACCACAATGAGCAGTTCTTC. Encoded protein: CATSRDRRTGDHNEQFF.

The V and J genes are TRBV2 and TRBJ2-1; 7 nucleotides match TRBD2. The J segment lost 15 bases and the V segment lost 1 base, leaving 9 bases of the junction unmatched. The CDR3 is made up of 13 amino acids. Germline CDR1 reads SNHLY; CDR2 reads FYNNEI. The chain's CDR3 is CASSEGLAARRFF. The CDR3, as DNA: TGTGCCAGCAGTGAAGGGCTAGCGGCTCGTCGGTTCTTC.

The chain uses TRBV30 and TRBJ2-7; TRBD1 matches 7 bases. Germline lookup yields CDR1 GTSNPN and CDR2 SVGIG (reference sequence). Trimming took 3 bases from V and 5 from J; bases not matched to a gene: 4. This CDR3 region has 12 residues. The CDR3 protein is CAWSPQGNEQYF. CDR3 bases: TGTGCCTGGAGCCCACAGGGGAACGAGCAGTACTTC.

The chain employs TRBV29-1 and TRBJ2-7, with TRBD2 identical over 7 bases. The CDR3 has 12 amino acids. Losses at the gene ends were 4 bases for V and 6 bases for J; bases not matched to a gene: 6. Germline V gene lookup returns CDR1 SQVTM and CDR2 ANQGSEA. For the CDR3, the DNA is TGCAGCGTTGTGGGCAGGGAGGGCGAGCAGTACTTC. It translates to CSVVGREGEQYF.